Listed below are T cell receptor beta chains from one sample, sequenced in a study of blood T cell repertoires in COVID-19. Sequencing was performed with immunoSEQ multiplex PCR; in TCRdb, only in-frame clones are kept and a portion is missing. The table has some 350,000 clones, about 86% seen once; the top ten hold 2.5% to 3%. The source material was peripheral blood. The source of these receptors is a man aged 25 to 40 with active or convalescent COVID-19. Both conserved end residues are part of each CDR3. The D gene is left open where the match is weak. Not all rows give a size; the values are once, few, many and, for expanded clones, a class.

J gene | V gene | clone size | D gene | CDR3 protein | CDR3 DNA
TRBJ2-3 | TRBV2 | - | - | CARGGARRTDTQYF | TGTGCCAGGGGGGGGGCTAGACGCACAGATACGCAGTATTTT
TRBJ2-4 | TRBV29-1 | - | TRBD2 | CSLCGGPEAGDPGRRDIQYF | TGCAGCCTCTGCGGGGGGCCGGAGGCGGGAGACCCCGGCCGGAGGGACATTCAGTACTTC
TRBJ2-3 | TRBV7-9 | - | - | CASSPPGISTDTQYF | TGTGCCAGCAGCCCCCCAGGTATAAGCACAGATACGCAGTATTTT
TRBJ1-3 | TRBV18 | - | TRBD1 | CASSPWADRGTSGNTIYF | TGTGCCAGCTCACCATGGGCTGACAGGGGAACCTCTGGAAACACCATATATTTT
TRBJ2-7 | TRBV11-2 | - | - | CASSGPGVGEQYF | TGTGCCAGCAGCGGCCCAGGGGTGGGGGAGCAGTACTTC
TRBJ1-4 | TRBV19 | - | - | CASSMRGYNEKLFF | TGTGCCAGTAGTATGCGGGGCTATAATGAAAAACTGTTTTTT
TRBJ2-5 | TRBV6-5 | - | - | CASRTSAYQETQYF | TGTGCCAGCAGAACCAGCGCCTACCAAGAGACCCAGTACTTC
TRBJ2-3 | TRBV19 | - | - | CASSTDSHRAEDTQYF | TGTGCCAGTAGTACGGACAGCCACCGAGCAGAAGATACGCAGTATTTT
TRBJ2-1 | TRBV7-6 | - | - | CASSLRSQTRSNEQFF | TGTGCCAGCAGCTTAAGGAGCCAGACTAGATCCAATGAGCAGTTCTTC
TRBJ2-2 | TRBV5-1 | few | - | CASSLSNRRRTGELFF | TGCGCCAGCAGCTTAAGTAACCGCAGGAGGACCGGGGAGCTGTTTTTT
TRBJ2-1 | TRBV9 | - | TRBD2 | CASSGLAGSYNEQFF | TGTGCCAGCAGCGGACTAGCGGGCTCCTACAATGAGCAGTTCTTC
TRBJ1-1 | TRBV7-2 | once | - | CASSPRLSGGVAFF | TGTGCCAGCAGCCCTCGCTTAAGCGGCGGTGTAGCTTTCTTT
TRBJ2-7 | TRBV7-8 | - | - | CASSLARDIPYEQYF | TGTGCCAGCAGCTTAGCCCGGGACATTCCCTACGAGCAGTACTTC
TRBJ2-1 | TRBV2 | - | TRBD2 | CASRGTSVYNEQFF | TGTGCCAGCAGGGGGACTAGCGTCTACAATGAGCAGTTCTTC
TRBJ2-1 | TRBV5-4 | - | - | CASSLEGNYNEQFF | TGTGCCAGCAGCTTGGAGGGGAACTACAATGAGCAGTTCTTC
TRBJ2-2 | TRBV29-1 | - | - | CSVIGQNPNTGELFF | TGCAGCGTTATCGGACAGAACCCGAACACCGGGGAGCTGTTTTTT
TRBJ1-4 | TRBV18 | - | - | CASSPGATNEKLFF | TGTGCCAGCTCACCGGGAGCAACTAATGAAAAACTGTTTTTT
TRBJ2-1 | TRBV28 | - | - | CASSPVASWSYNEQFF | TGTGCCAGCAGTCCCGTAGCCTCGTGGTCCTACAATGAGCAGTTCTTC
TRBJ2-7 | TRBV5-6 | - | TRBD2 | CASSEPGTSGSKSYEQYF | TGTGCCAGCAGCGAGCCCGGGACTAGCGGGAGTAAGTCCTACGAGCAGTACTTC
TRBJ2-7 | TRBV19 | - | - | CASSIGGASYEQYF | TGTGCCAGTAGTATAGGCGGAGCTAGCTACGAGCAGTACTTC
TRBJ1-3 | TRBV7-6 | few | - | CASSIGESGNTIYF | TGTGCCAGCAGCATTGGAGAATCTGGAAACACCATATATTTT
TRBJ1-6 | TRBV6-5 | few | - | CASSPRQDSPLHF | TGTGCCAGCAGCCCACGCCAGGATTCACCCCTCCACTTT
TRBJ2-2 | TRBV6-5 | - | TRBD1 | CASTRTGYTGELFF | TGTGCCAGCACCCGGACAGGCTACACCGGGGAGCTGTTTTTT
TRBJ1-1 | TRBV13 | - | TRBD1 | CASSSEQGWDTEAFF | TGTGCCAGCAGCTCCGAACAGGGGTGGGACACTGAAGCTTTCTTT
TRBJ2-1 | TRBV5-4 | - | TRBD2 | CASSLSPSGSYNEQFF | TGTGCCAGCAGCCTATCCCCTAGCGGGAGCTACAATGAGCAGTTCTTC
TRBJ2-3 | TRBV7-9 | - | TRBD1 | CASTVRGTASTDTQYF | TGTGCCAGCACCGTAAGAGGGACAGCCTCCACAGATACGCAGTATTTT
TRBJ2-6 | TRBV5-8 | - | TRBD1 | CASSGPTEGALAGANVLTF | TGTGCCAGCAGCGGGCCGACTGAGGGGGCGCTTGCTGGGGCCAACGTCCTGACTTTC
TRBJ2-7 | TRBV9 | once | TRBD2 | CASSVAAGGLAGYEQYF | TGTGCCAGCAGCGTAGCGGCGGGAGGACTAGCGGGGTACGAGCAGTACTTC
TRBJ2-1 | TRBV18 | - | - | CASSPWRGLRFF | TGTGCCAGCTCACCATGGCGGGGCCTGAGGTTCTTC
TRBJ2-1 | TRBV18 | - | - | CASSPQGNNEQFF | TGTGCCAGCTCACCCCAGGGCAACAATGAGCAGTTCTTC
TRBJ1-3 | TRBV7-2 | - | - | CASSLARDDTIYF | TGTGCCAGCAGCTTAGCCAGGGATGACACCATATATTTT
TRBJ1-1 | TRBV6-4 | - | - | CASSVSGGWGTEAFF | TGTGCCAGCAGTGTTTCCGGGGGATGGGGCACTGAAGCTTTCTTT
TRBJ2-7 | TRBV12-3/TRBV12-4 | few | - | CASRQGGLYEQYF | TGTGCCAGCAGGCAGGGAGGACTATACGAGCAGTACTTC
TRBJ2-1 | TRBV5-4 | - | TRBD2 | CASSRGGGDEQFF | TGTGCCAGCAGCCGTGGCGGGGGGGATGAGCAGTTCTTC
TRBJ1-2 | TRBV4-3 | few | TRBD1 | CASSQDSAGGFGYTF | TGCGCCAGCAGCCAAGATTCGGCAGGGGGCTTCGGCTACACCTTC
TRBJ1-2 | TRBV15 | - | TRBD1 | CATSRDRQGPRGYTF | TGTGCCACCAGCAGAGATCGACAGGGACCTCGTGGCTACACCTTC
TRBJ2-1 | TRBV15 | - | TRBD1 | CATSPIDGKGQGIPYEQFF | TGTGCCACCAGCCCCATAGACGGGAAGGGACAGGGAATCCCCTATGAGCAGTTCTTC
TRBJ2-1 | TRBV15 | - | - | CATSRDKRGRKFF | TGTGCCACCAGCAGAGATAAAAGGGGCCGCAAGTTCTTC
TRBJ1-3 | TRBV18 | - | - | CASSPGRGNTIYF | TGTGCCAGCTCACCAGGGCGAGGAAACACCATATATTTT
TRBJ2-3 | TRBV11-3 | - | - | CASSLSPISGRLTDTQYF | TGTGCCAGCAGCTTAAGTCCCATCTCAGGGCGACTCACAGATACGCAGTATTTT
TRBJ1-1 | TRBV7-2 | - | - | CASSPGISEAFF | TGTGCCAGCAGCCCGGGGATCTCTGAAGCTTTCTTT
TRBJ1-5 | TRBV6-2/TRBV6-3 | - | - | CASSTGIYQPQHF | TGTGCCAGCAGTACGGGGATTTATCAGCCCCAGCATTTT
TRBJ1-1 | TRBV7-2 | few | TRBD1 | CASSQKVITGGDTEAFF | TGTGCCAGCAGCCAAAAAGTGATTACAGGGGGCGACACTGAAGCTTTCTTT
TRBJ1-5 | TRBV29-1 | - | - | CSVEEGDNQPQHF | TGCAGCGTTGAAGAAGGAGACAATCAGCCCCAGCATTTT
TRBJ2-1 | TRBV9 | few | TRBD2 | CASSLRLAGAEQFF | TGTGCCAGCAGCCTTAGACTAGCGGGAGCTGAGCAGTTCTTC